This T cell receptor (beta chain) was documented in a study of blood T cell repertoires in COVID-19. This table comes from immunoSEQ multiplex PCR, and its TCRdb copy is limited to in-frame clones, with some not included. The sample has roughly 28,000 clones; roughly 87% are singletons. The specimen was peripheral blood. The sequence was collected from a human donor with acute or convalescent COVID-19. The donor label of this sample is uncertain.

CDR3 loop: CASVDLGRTDTQYF. The CDR3 DNA reads as TGCGCCAGCGTTGATTTAGGGAGGACAGATACGCAGTATTTT. This sequence joins TRBV4-1 and TRBJ2-3, with D maybe TRBD2 (6 bases). Looked up from germline, CDR1 is MGHRA and CDR2 is YSYEKL. V lost 8 bases, J lost 3 bases, and 15 bases lay in between. The CDR3 length is 14 residues.